These T cell receptor beta chains were read from a single sample in a study of chemoradiotherapy in HPV16-positive cancers. Clones were read by immunoSEQ multiplex PCR, and TCRdb kept only the in-frame ones, dropping some. The sample includes 700 to 900 clones, 89% of them seen just once. Sequenced here: tumor tissue, sampled from a patient who underwent chemoradiotherapy. The receptors originated from a human donor with HPV-associated anogenital cancer. Each CDR3 is given with its conserved first and last residue. Each record gives: J gene, D gene, clone size, V gene, CDR3 protein, CDR3 DNA. A D gene is named only where the DNA matches it firmly. A clone size is listed for some rows: how often the clone was seen (once, few, many), or a class if it is expanded.

j_gene: TRBJ1-3
d_gene: NA
abundance: NA
v_gene: TRBV10-1
CDR3aa: CASSEYRGNTIYF
CDR3nt: TGCGCCAGCAGTGAGTACCGTGGAAACACCATATATTTT

j_gene: TRBJ2-7
d_gene: NA
abundance: few
v_gene: TRBV4-3
CDR3aa: CASSQHGRGYEQYF
CDR3nt: TGCGCCAGCAGCCAACACGGGAGAGGCTACGAGCAGTACTTC

j_gene: TRBJ1-5
d_gene: TRBD1
abundance: NA
v_gene: TRBV7-8
CDR3aa: CASSGQGGQPQHF
CDR3nt: TGTGCCAGCAGCGGACAGGGGGGACAGCCCCAGCATTTT

j_gene: TRBJ1-5
d_gene: NA
abundance: NA
v_gene: TRBV2
CDR3aa: CASSLTTAYQPQHF
CDR3nt: TGTGCCAGCAGCTTGACGACGGCCTACCAGCCCCAGCATTTT

j_gene: TRBJ2-5
d_gene: TRBD2
abundance: NA
v_gene: TRBV5-1
CDR3aa: CASSQGTSGQETQYF
CDR3nt: TGCGCCAGCAGCCAGGGGACTAGCGGGCAAGAGACCCAGTACTTC

j_gene: TRBJ1-1
d_gene: NA
abundance: NA
v_gene: TRBV9
CDR3aa: CASSRPGGTTEAFF
CDR3nt: TGTGCCAGCAGCCGTCCCGGGGGGACCACTGAAGCTTTCTTT

j_gene: TRBJ1-6
d_gene: TRBD1
abundance: NA
v_gene: TRBV9
CDR3aa: CASSAGQGAYNSPLHF
CDR3nt: TGTGCCAGCAGCGCGGGACAGGGGGCCTATAATTCACCCCTCCACTTT

j_gene: TRBJ1-1
d_gene: TRBD1
abundance: NA
v_gene: TRBV7-9
CDR3aa: CASSNRGGDTEAFF
CDR3nt: TGTGCCAGCAGCAACAGGGGGGGGGACACTGAAGCTTTCTTT

j_gene: TRBJ2-2
d_gene: TRBD1
abundance: NA
v_gene: TRBV7-2
CDR3aa: CASTPTGDTGELFF
CDR3nt: TGTGCCAGCACCCCGACAGGGGACACCGGGGAGCTGTTTTTT

j_gene: TRBJ1-6
d_gene: NA
abundance: NA
v_gene: TRBV11-2
CDR3aa: CASNGGGYNSPLHF
CDR3nt: TGTGCCAGCAACGGGGGGGGGTATAATTCACCCCTCCACTTT

j_gene: TRBJ1-4
d_gene: NA
abundance: NA
v_gene: TRBV2
CDR3aa: CASSKTGTTNEKLFF
CDR3nt: TGTGCCAGCAGCAAAACCGGGACCACTAATGAAAAACTGTTTTTT

j_gene: TRBJ2-7
d_gene: NA
abundance: NA
v_gene: TRBV6-5
CDR3aa: CASSFRDTSYEQYF
CDR3nt: TGTGCCAGCAGTTTCCGGGACACCTCCTACGAGCAGTACTTC

j_gene: TRBJ1-4
d_gene: NA
abundance: NA
v_gene: TRBV28
CDR3aa: CASSFLGGRATNEKLFF
CDR3nt: TGTGCCAGCAGTTTTCTGGGGGGAAGAGCAACTAATGAAAAACTGTTTTTT

j_gene: TRBJ1-2
d_gene: TRBD1
abundance: NA
v_gene: TRBV30
CDR3aa: CAADYRGFGYTF
CDR3nt: TGTGCCGCGGACTACAGGGGCTTCGGCTACACCTTC

j_gene: TRBJ1-5
d_gene: NA
abundance: NA
v_gene: TRBV27
CDR3aa: CASSLNGRTPNQPQHF
CDR3nt: TGTGCCAGCAGTTTAAATGGGCGGACACCCAATCAGCCCCAGCATTTT

j_gene: TRBJ1-6
d_gene: NA
abundance: once
v_gene: TRBV9
CDR3aa: CASSSQAVGNSPLHF
CDR3nt: TGTGCCAGCAGCTCACAAGCAGTCGGGAATTCACCCCTCCACTTT

j_gene: TRBJ1-1
d_gene: NA
abundance: NA
v_gene: TRBV30
CDR3aa: CAWSSGPSGAFF
CDR3nt: TGTGCCTGGTCCTCCGGCCCCTCGGGGGCTTTCTTT

j_gene: TRBJ2-3
d_gene: NA
abundance: NA
v_gene: TRBV19
CDR3aa: CASSIAPEDTQYF
CDR3nt: TGTGCCAGTAGTATTGCCCCGGAAGATACGCAGTATTTT

j_gene: TRBJ2-6
d_gene: NA
abundance: NA
v_gene: TRBV9
CDR3aa: CASLSLYSQSRANVLTF
CDR3nt: TGTGCCAGCTTAAGTCTGTACTCACAAAGTCGGGCCAACGTCCTGACTTTC

j_gene: TRBJ1-4
d_gene: NA
abundance: NA
v_gene: TRBV5-1
CDR3aa: CARRMGSGKLFF
CDR3nt: TGCGCTAGAAGGATGGGGTCTGGAAAACTGTTTTTT

j_gene: TRBJ1-1
d_gene: TRBD1
abundance: NA
v_gene: TRBV30
CDR3aa: CAWSVQSQGARAFF
CDR3nt: TGTGCCTGGAGTGTACAATCGCAGGGGGCTCGTGCTTTCTTT

j_gene: TRBJ1-1
d_gene: NA
abundance: NA
v_gene: TRBV6-6
CDR3aa: CASGRMNTEAFF
CDR3nt: TGTGCCTCTGGGCGGATGAACACTGAAGCTTTCTTT

j_gene: TRBJ2-3
d_gene: NA
abundance: few
v_gene: TRBV27
CDR3aa: CASSSRSGDTQYF
CDR3nt: TGTGCCAGCAGTTCCCGATCAGGGGATACGCAGTATTTT

j_gene: TRBJ2-7
d_gene: TRBD2
abundance: once
v_gene: TRBV5-1
CDR3aa: CASSWSSGVYEQYF
CDR3nt: TGCGCCAGCAGCTGGTCTAGCGGAGTCTACGAGCAGTACTTC

j_gene: TRBJ1-2
d_gene: NA
abundance: NA
v_gene: TRBV27
CDR3aa: CASSSGQLYGYTF
CDR3nt: TGTGCCAGCAGTTCCGGACAGTTGTATGGCTACACCTTC

j_gene: TRBJ2-7
d_gene: TRBD1
abundance: NA
v_gene: TRBV6-1
CDR3aa: CASSSGQGDVWGYF
CDR3nt: TGTGCCAGCAGTTCAGGACAGGGTGATGTGTGGGGGTACTTC

j_gene: TRBJ1-1
d_gene: NA
abundance: NA
v_gene: TRBV7-2
CDR3aa: CASSLERPGRQAEAFF
CDR3nt: TGTGCCAGCAGCTTAGAGCGCCCGGGGCGGCAGGCTGAAGCTTTCTTT

j_gene: TRBJ2-5
d_gene: NA
abundance: NA
v_gene: TRBV11-2
CDR3aa: CASSVGRALRGYQETQYF
CDR3nt: TGTGCCAGCAGCGTCGGCCGAGCTCTTAGAGGCTACCAAGAGACCCAGTACTTC

j_gene: TRBJ1-1
d_gene: NA
abundance: NA
v_gene: TRBV10-3
CDR3aa: CAISEQGPEAFF
CDR3nt: TGTGCCATCAGTGAGCAGGGTCCTGAAGCTTTCTTT

j_gene: TRBJ2-1
d_gene: NA
abundance: once
v_gene: TRBV7-6
CDR3aa: CASSLKADYNEQFF
CDR3nt: TGTGCCAGCAGCTTAAAAGCGGACTACAATGAGCAGTTCTTC

j_gene: TRBJ1-1
d_gene: TRBD1
abundance: NA
v_gene: TRBV6-5
CDR3aa: CASTRYRGQGTEAFF
CDR3nt: TGTGCCAGCACCCGCTACAGGGGGCAAGGCACTGAAGCTTTCTTT

j_gene: TRBJ1-5
d_gene: NA
abundance: NA
v_gene: TRBV11-3
CDR3aa: CASSLSGPGQPQHF
CDR3nt: TGTGCCAGCAGCTTGTCAGGGCCCGGTCAGCCCCAGCATTTT

j_gene: TRBJ2-1
d_gene: TRBD2
abundance: once
v_gene: TRBV27
CDR3aa: CASSRGLATRNEQFF
CDR3nt: TGTGCCAGCAGCCGGGGACTAGCTACTCGGAATGAGCAGTTCTTC

j_gene: TRBJ1-5
d_gene: NA
abundance: once
v_gene: TRBV6-1
CDR3aa: CASTRDGNQPQHF
CDR3nt: TGTGCCAGCACCCGAGACGGCAATCAGCCCCAGCATTTT

j_gene: TRBJ1-5
d_gene: NA
abundance: NA
v_gene: TRBV20-1
CDR3aa: CSARGNQPQHF
CDR3nt: TGCAGTGCTAGGGGCAATCAGCCCCAGCATTTT

j_gene: TRBJ1-5
d_gene: NA
abundance: NA
v_gene: TRBV25-1
CDR3aa: CASTQPGLGNQPQHF
CDR3nt: TGTGCCAGCACACAACCAGGGTTAGGCAATCAGCCCCAGCATTTT

j_gene: TRBJ1-1
d_gene: NA
abundance: NA
v_gene: TRBV12-5
CDR3aa: CASGLAEPPFF
CDR3nt: TGTGCTAGTGGTTTGGCCGAGCCCCCTTTCTTT

j_gene: TRBJ2-5
d_gene: NA
abundance: NA
v_gene: TRBV29-1
CDR3aa: CSVERGRGETQYF
CDR3nt: TGCAGCGTTGAGCGGGGACGGGGAGAGACCCAGTACTTC

j_gene: TRBJ2-1
d_gene: TRBD2
abundance: NA
v_gene: TRBV11-2
CDR3aa: CASSSRLAGGIDEQFF
CDR3nt: TGTGCCAGCAGCTCGAGACTAGCGGGGGGAATCGATGAGCAGTTCTTC

j_gene: TRBJ1-3
d_gene: NA
abundance: NA
v_gene: TRBV30
CDR3aa: CAWSSSGNTIYF
CDR3nt: TGTGCCTGGAGTTCCTCTGGAAACACCATATATTTT

j_gene: TRBJ1-6
d_gene: NA
abundance: NA
v_gene: TRBV15
CDR3aa: CATSRAWGQRISYNSPLHF
CDR3nt: TGTGCCACCAGCAGAGCCTGGGGACAACGAATCTCCTATAATTCACCCCTCCACTTT

j_gene: TRBJ2-2
d_gene: TRBD1
abundance: NA
v_gene: TRBV6-1
CDR3aa: CASIEGAHRELFF
CDR3nt: TGTGCCAGCATCGAGGGGGCCCACCGGGAGCTGTTTTTT

j_gene: TRBJ2-7
d_gene: TRBD2
abundance: NA
v_gene: TRBV11-3
CDR3aa: CASSLVASGAYEQYF
CDR3nt: TGTGCCAGCAGCTTAGTGGCTAGCGGTGCCTACGAGCAGTACTTC

j_gene: TRBJ1-2
d_gene: TRBD1
abundance: few
v_gene: TRBV6-5
CDR3aa: CATNRQGSGYTF
CDR3nt: TGTGCCACCAACCGACAGGGGTCTGGCTACACCTTC

j_gene: TRBJ1-2
d_gene: NA
abundance: once
v_gene: TRBV5-6
CDR3aa: CASSTGGPGYTF
CDR3nt: TGTGCCAGCAGCACGGGGGGGCCTGGCTACACCTTC

j_gene: TRBJ2-7
d_gene: TRBD2
abundance: NA
v_gene: TRBV7-2
CDR3aa: CASSEKGRAGQYF
CDR3nt: TGTGCCAGCAGCGAGAAAGGGAGGGCGGGGCAGTACTTC

j_gene: TRBJ1-1
d_gene: NA
abundance: NA
v_gene: TRBV5-1
CDR3aa: CASSLTTGNTEAFF
CDR3nt: TGCGCCAGCAGCTTGACTACGGGCAACACTGAAGCTTTCTTT

j_gene: TRBJ1-2
d_gene: NA
abundance: NA
v_gene: TRBV25-1
CDR3aa: CAILRGVTNYGYTF
CDR3nt: TGTGCCATCCTGCGGGGGGTGACTAACTATGGCTACACCTTC